This T cell receptor beta chain was retrieved from a study of T cell responses to AZD1222 COVID-19 vaccine. In the study overall: Second-dose recipients at about 4 or about 12 weeks were treated as one pooled group.

Produced via immunoSEQ multiplex PCR; TCRdb's table is partial and in-frame only. Of 150,000 to 200,000 clones listed, nearly 95% were seen once; the top ten hold about 2.5%. Study outcomes and limitations: The study reported that nearly half of spike-specific TCRs target unmutated variant regions. It was only after the peak T cell response that any repertoires were sampled.

V lost 1 base to trimming and J lost 6 bases, with 9 bases between them. Germline-derived CDR1 and CDR2 are MGHRA and YSYEKL. This CDR3 has 14 residues. About this clone itself: No antigen is known for it.

The receptor comes from an adult in good health. This sample comprised peripheral blood, obtained on day 0 of AZD1222 vaccination. This chain links TRBV4-1 with TRBJ2-2; a possible D gene is TRBD1 (6 bases). The CDR3 DNA reads as TGCGCCAGCAGCCAAGGGACAGCTCCCGGGGAGCTGTTTTTT. Translated, it gives CASSQGTAPGELFF.